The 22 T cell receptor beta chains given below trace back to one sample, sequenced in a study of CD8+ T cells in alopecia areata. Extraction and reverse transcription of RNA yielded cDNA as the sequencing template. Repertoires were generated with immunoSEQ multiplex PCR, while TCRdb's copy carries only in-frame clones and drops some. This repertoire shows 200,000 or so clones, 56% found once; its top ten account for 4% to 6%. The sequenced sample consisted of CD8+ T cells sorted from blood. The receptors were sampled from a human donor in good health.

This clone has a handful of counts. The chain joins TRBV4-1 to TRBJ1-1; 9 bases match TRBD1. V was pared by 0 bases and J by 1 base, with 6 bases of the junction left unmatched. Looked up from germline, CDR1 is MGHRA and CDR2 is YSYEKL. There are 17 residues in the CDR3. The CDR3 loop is CASSQEQGTGPNTEAFF. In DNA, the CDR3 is TGCGCCAGCAGCCAAGAGCAGGGGACAGGGCCGAACACTGAAGCTTTCTTT.

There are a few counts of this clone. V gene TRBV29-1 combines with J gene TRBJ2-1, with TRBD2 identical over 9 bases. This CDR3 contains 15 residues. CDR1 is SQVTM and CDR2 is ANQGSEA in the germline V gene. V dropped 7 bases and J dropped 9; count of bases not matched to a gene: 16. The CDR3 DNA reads TGCAGCGCAGAATTGGGACTAGCAGACCCCACTGAGCAGTTCTTC. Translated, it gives CSAELGLADPTEQFF.

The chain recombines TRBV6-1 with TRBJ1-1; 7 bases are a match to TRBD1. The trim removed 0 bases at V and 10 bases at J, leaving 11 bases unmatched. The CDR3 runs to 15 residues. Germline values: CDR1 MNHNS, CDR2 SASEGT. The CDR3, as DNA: TGTGCCAGCAGTGAAGCAAGGACAGGAACCGGGGTAGCTTTCTTT. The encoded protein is CASSEARTGTGVAFF.

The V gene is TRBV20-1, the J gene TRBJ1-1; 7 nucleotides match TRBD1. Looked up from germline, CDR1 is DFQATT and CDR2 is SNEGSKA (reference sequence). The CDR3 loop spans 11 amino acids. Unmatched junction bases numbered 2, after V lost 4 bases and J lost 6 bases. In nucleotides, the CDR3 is TGCAGTGCTACGACAGGGTCTGAAGCTTTCTTT. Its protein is CSATTGSEAFF.

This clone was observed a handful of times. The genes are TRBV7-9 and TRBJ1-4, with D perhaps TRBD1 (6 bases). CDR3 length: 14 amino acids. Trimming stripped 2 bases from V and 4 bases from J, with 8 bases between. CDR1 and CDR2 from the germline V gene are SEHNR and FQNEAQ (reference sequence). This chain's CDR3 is CASSLTDSNEKLFF. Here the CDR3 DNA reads TGTGCCAGCAGCTTAACGGACAGTAATGAAAAACTGTTTTTT.

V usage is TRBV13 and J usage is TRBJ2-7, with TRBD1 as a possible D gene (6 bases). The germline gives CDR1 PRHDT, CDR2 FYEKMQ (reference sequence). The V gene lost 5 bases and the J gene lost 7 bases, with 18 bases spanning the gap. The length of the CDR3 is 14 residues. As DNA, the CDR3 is TGTGCCAGCAGCCCCAGGGGCCAGACCTGGGAGCAGTACTTC. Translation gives CASSPRGQTWEQYF.

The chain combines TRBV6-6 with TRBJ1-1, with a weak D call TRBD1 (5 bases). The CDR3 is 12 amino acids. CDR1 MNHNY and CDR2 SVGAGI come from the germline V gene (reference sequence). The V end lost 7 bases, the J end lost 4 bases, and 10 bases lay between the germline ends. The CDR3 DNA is TGTGCCAGCAATCGAGGGGCCACTGAAGCTTTCTTT. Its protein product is CASNRGATEAFF.

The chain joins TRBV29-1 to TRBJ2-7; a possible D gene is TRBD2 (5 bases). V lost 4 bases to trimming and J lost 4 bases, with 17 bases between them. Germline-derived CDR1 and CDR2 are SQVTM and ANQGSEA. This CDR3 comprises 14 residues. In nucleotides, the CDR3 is TGCAGCGTTGTCGACCGGGGTGTGGGGTACGAGCAGTACTTC. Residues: CSVVDRGVGYEQYF.

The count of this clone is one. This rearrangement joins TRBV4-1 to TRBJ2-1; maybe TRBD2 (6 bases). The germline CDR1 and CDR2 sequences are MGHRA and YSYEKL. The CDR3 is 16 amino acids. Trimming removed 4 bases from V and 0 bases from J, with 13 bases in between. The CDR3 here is CASSLGRQSSYNEQFF. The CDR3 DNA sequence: TGCGCCAGCAGCCTAGGGAGGCAGAGCTCCTACAATGAGCAGTTCTTC.

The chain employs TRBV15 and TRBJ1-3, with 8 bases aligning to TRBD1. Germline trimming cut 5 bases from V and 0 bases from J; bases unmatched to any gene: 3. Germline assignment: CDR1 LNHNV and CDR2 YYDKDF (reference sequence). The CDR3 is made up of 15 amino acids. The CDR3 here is CATSRDRNSGNTIYF. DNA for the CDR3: TGTGCCACCAGCCGGGACAGGAACTCTGGAAACACCATATATTTT.

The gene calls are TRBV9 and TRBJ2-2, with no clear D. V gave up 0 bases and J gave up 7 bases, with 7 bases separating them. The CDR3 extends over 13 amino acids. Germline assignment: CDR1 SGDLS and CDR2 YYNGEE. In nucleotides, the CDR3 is TGTGCCAGCAGCGTAGACTGGGGCGGGGAGCTGTTTTTT. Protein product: CASSVDWGGELFF. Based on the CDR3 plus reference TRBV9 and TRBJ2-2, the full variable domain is DSGVTQTPKHLITATGQRVTLRCSPRSGDLSVYWYQQSLDQGLQFLIQYYNGEERAKGNILERFSAQQFPDLHSELNLSSLELGDSALYFCASSVDWGGELFFGEGSRLTVL.

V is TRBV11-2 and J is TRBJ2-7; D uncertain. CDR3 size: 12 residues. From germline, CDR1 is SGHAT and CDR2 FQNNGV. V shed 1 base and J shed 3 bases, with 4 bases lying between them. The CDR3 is CASSLVDYEQYF. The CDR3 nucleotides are TGTGCCAGCAGCTTAGTCGACTACGAGCAGTACTTC.

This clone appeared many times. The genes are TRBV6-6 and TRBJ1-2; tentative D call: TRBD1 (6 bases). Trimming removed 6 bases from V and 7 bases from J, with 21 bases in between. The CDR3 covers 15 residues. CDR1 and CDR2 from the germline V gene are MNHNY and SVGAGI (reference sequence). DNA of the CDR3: TGTGCCAGCAGAAAACCACCTCCGGGGGCCGGTGGCTACACCTTC. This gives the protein CASRKPPPGAGGYTF.

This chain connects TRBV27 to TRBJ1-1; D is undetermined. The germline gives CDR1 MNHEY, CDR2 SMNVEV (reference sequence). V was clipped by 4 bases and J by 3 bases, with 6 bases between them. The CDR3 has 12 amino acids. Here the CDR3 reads CASSSMHTEAFF. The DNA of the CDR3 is TGTGCCAGCAGTTCGATGCACACTGAAGCTTTCTTT.

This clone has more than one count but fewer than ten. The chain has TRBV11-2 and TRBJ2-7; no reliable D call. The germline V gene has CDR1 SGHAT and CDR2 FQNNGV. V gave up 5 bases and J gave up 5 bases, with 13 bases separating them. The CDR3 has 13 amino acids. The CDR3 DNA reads TGTGCCAGCAGCCCTCCTCTCCTCCACGAGCAGTACTTC. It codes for CASSPPLLHEQYF.

DNA of the CDR3: TGCGCCAGCAGCTTAGGGTCTAGCCAGTTCTTC. The encoded protein is CASSLGSSQFF. The genes are TRBV5-1 and TRBJ2-1; a weak D match, TRBD2 (5 bases). Trimming stripped 2 bases from V and 13 bases from J, with 10 bases between. CDR3 length: 11 amino acids. Germline V CDR1 and CDR2: SGHRS, YFSETQ.

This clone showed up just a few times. The CDR3 sequence: CASSIRSSGGAGFGNTQYF. CDR3 nucleotide sequence: TGTGCCAGTAGTATAAGGTCTAGCGGGGGGGCAGGGTTTGGAAATACGCAGTATTTT. The J gene is TRBJ2-3, the V gene TRBV19; 12 positions agree with TRBD2. The CDR3 loop spans 19 amino acids. Looked up from germline, CDR1 is LNHDA and CDR2 is SQIVND (reference sequence). The ends lost 2 bases at V and 7 bases at J; junction bases unmatched: 16.

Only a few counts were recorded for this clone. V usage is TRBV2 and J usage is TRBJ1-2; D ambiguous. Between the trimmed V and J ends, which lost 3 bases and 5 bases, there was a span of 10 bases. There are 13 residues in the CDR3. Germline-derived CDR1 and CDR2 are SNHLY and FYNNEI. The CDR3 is CASSEPGGYGYTF. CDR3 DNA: TGTGCCAGCAGTGAGCCGGGCGGTTATGGCTACACCTTC.

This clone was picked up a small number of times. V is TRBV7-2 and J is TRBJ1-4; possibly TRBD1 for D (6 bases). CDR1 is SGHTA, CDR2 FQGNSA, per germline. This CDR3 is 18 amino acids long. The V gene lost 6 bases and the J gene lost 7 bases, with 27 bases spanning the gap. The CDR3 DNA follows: TGTGCCAGCAGACCACCAACAGGGCGGTCCGCGGATGGTGAAAAACTGTTTTTT. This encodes CASRPPTGRSADGEKLFF.

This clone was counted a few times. The chain's CDR3 is CASSLRTGNDSPLHF. The CDR3 DNA sequence: TGCGCCAGCAGCCTGAGGACAGGGAACGATTCACCCCTCCACTTT. This chain connects TRBV4-1 to TRBJ1-6; 8 bases fit TRBD1. J was trimmed by 8 bases and V by 4 bases; bases with no gene match: 7. CDR1 is MGHRA, CDR2 YSYEKL, per germline. CDR3 length equals 15 residues.

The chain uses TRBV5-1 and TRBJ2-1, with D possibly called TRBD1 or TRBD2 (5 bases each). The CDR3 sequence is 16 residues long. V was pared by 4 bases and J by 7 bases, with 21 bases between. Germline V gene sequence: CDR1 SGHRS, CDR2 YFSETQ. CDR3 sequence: CASSERGQGILNEQFF. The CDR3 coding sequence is TGCGCCAGCAGCGAAAGAGGGCAGGGCATTCTGAATGAGCAGTTCTTC.

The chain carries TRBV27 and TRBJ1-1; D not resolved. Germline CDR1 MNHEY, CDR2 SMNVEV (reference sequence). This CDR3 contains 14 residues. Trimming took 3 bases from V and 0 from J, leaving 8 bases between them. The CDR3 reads CASSLTGMNTEAFF. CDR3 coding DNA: TGTGCCAGCAGTTTGACGGGCATGAACACTGAAGCTTTCTTT.